These 13 T cell receptor beta chains came from one sample sequenced in a study of blood T cell repertoires in COVID-19. The protocol was immunoSEQ multiplex PCR, while the TCRdb copy is restricted to in-frame clones and leaves out a portion. Among around 260,000 clones, about nine tenths were seen once, and the ten largest hold roughly 2.3%. The sample was peripheral blood. The origin of the receptors is a woman aged 25-40 years with COVID-19, enrolled during active disease.

The chain carries TRBV19 and TRBJ2-3; maybe TRBD1 (6 bases). Looked up from germline, CDR1 is LNHDA and CDR2 is SQIVND (reference sequence). V shed 9 bases and J shed 2 bases, with 12 bases lying between them. The CDR3 length is 13 residues. CDR3 DNA sequence: TGTGCCAGCTTGAACAGGGTCACAGATACGCAGTATTTT. This codes for CASLNRVTDTQYF.

V usage is TRBV29-1 and J usage is TRBJ1-1, with 7 bases aligning to TRBD1. Germline V gene sequence: CDR1 SQVTM, CDR2 ANQGSEA. This CDR3 has 12 residues. The J segment lost 7 bases and the V segment lost 7 bases, leaving 9 bases of the junction unmatched. The CDR3: CSADRGGHEAFF. Written as DNA, the CDR3 is TGCAGCGCGGACAGAGGGGGCCATGAAGCTTTCTTT.

The sample holds one count of this clone. The chain's CDR3 is CASRGLTSGQETQYF. CDR3 bases: TGCGCCAGCAGGGGACTGACTAGCGGCCAAGAGACCCAGTACTTC. The chain uses TRBV5-1 and TRBJ2-5; 9 bases agree with TRBD2. Trimming took 5 bases from V and 1 from J; bases not matched to a gene: 6. Germline V CDR1 and CDR2: SGHRS, YFSETQ. There are 15 residues in the CDR3.

V gene TRBV9 combines with J gene TRBJ1-5, with TRBD1 matching 7 bases. The ends lost 3 bases at V and 3 bases at J; junction bases unmatched: 3. The CDR3 spans 14 residues. Germline CDR1 is SGDLS and CDR2 is YYNGEE. CDR3 region: CASSAGQNNQPQHF. Written as DNA, the CDR3 is TGTGCCAGCAGCGCGGGACAGAACAATCAGCCCCAGCATTTT.

The V call is TRBV6-1, the J call TRBJ1-5; TRBD1 matches 7 bases. The CDR3 totals 16 residues. The V gene end was trimmed by 4 bases and the J gene end by 0 bases; junction bases not matched to a gene: 6. Per germline, CDR1 MNHNS and CDR2 SASEGT. Here the CDR3 reads CASSVPGGYSNQPQHF. The CDR3 coding sequence is TGTGCCAGCAGTGTACCAGGGGGGTATAGCAATCAGCCCCAGCATTTT.

This clone showed up just once. This chain connects TRBV5-1 to TRBJ2-3, with a possible D match to TRBD2 (5 bases). Trimming stripped 0 bases from V and 7 bases from J, with 9 bases between. CDR3 size: 13 residues. Per the germline V gene, CDR1 is SGHRS and CDR2 is YFSETQ. This CDR3 reads CASSLGETHTQYF. In DNA, the CDR3 is TGCGCCAGCAGCTTGGGGGAGACCCATACGCAGTATTTT.

This chain links TRBV29-1 with TRBJ1-2, with 7 bases aligning to TRBD1. Germline V gives CDR1 SQVTM, CDR2 ANQGSEA. CDR3 length equals 14 residues. V lost 1 base, J lost 9 bases, and 11 bases stayed unmatched. The CDR3 coding sequence is TGCAGCGTTGAAGCCCTTCGCGGGACAGCTAGCTACACCTTC. Amino acid sequence: CSVEALRGTASYTF.

DNA of the CDR3: TGTGCCAGTAGTCGCCAACCCGCATTCCTAGCAGCAACTAATGAAAAACTGTTTTTT. Translation gives CASSRQPAFLAATNEKLFF. V usage is TRBV19 and J usage is TRBJ1-4; D is unresolved. The V and J ends lost 5 bases and 0 bases respectively, with 22 bases between them. Germline V gene data show CDR1 as LNHDA and CDR2 as SQIVND (reference sequence). The CDR3 contains 19 residues.

The rearrangement joins TRBV29-1 to TRBJ1-1; tentatively, D is TRBD1 (5 bases). The germline V gene encodes CDR1 SQVTM and CDR2 ANQGSEA. The CDR3 is 11 residues long. V gave up 7 bases and J gave up 5 bases, with 11 bases separating them. The CDR3 DNA sequence: TGCAGCGCCCTACGGGGGACTGAAGCTTTCTTT. It is translated as CSALRGTEAFF.

The V and J genes are TRBV27 and TRBJ2-1; the match to TRBD2 covers 10 bases. The V segment lost 6 bases and the J segment 10 bases; nucleotides outside the gene matches: 15. CDR3 length: 16 residues. Germline CDR1 reads MNHEY; CDR2 reads SMNVEV (reference sequence). In nucleotides, the CDR3 is TGTGCCAGCAGCGTCGACCTAGCGGGAGCCGCCCGGGAGCAGTTCTTC. Its protein is CASSVDLAGAAREQFF.

This clone has just a few counts. The chain employs TRBV12-3 or TRBV12-4 and TRBJ2-7, with 9 bases lining up with TRBD1. This CDR3 region has 12 residues. V was pared by 6 bases and J by 4 bases, with 1 base of the junction left unmatched. The CDR3 nucleotides read TGTGCCAGCAGGACAGGGGGGTACGAGCAGTACTTC. It translates to CASRTGGYEQYF.

The chain couples TRBV30 to TRBJ1-4; 9 nucleotides agree with TRBD1. In germline, CDR1 is GTSNPN, CDR2 SVGIG (reference sequence). The CDR3 spans 14 residues. With V trimmed by 3 bases and J by 8 bases, 7 bases remained unmatched. The CDR3 reads CAWRQGALEEKLFF. The CDR3 nucleotides are TGTGCCTGGAGACAGGGGGCTTTAGAGGAAAAACTGTTTTTT.

This clone has just one count. This chain joins TRBV29-1 and TRBJ2-7, with 8 bases aligning to TRBD1. CDR1 is SQVTM and CDR2 is ANQGSEA in the germline V gene. CDR3 length: 14 amino acids. The V gene end was trimmed by 6 bases and the J gene end by 3 bases; junction bases not matched to a gene: 10. DNA of the CDR3: TGCAGCGTCGTGTGGGGGACAGGCGGCTACGAGCAGTACTTC. It is translated as CSVVWGTGGYEQYF.